Below are 16 T cell receptor beta chains sequenced from a single sample in a study of PD-1 blockade in classical Hodgkin lymphoma. Every patient relapsed after autologous stem cell transplantation, and brentuximab vedotin exposure varied. Profiling relied on immunoSEQ multiplex PCR, and the TCRdb table lists in-frame clones only, not all of them. The table has roughly 7,000 clones, 70% to 90% seen once. Source: peripheral blood mononuclear cells (PBMCs), taken at baseline. Source of these receptors: a human donor with classical Hodgkin lymphoma.

The genes are TRBV9 and TRBJ2-1, with 13 positions matching TRBD2. In germline, CDR1 is SGDLS, CDR2 YYNGEE. There are 14 residues in the CDR3. After removal of 3 bases from V and 9 bases from J, the junction contained 3 bases not matched to a gene. CDR3 DNA sequence: TGTGCCAGCAGCGGACTAGCGGGAGGTACTGAGCAGTTCTTC. Residues: CASSGLAGGTEQFF.

The chain employs TRBV7-2 and TRBJ2-3; TRBD1 aligns across 11 bases. CDR3 length: 19 residues. Germline assignment: CDR1 SGHTA and CDR2 FQGNSA. Trimming removed 1 base from V and 2 bases from J; junction bases left unmatched: 11. The CDR3 loop reads CASSLGPGQGGWFTDTQYF. CDR3 DNA: TGTGCCAGCAGCTTAGGCCCGGGACAGGGGGGTTGGTTCACAGATACGCAGTATTTT.

The CDR3 sequence: CASSFLQKGQPQHF. The CDR3 DNA reads as TGTGCCAGCAGTTTCTTACAGAAGGGGCAGCCCCAGCATTTT. The chain couples TRBV28 to TRBJ1-5, with a possible D match to TRBD1 (5 bases). Trimming left V 3 bases short and J 7 bases short, with 13 bases between. The CDR3 totals 14 residues. Germline assignment: CDR1 MDHEN and CDR2 SYDVKM.

CDR3 in amino acids: CATKESPSDSYNEQFF. In DNA form, the CDR3 reads TGTGCCACGAAGGAGTCCCCGTCTGACTCCTACAATGAGCAGTTCTTC. J is TRBJ2-1 and V is TRBV7-6, with D hard to call. The V gene lost 10 bases and the J gene lost 0 bases, with 19 bases spanning the gap. The germline gives CDR1 SGHVS, CDR2 FNYEAQ. The CDR3 consists of 16 residues. Full variable domain (outside the CDR3, taken from reference TRBV7-6 and TRBJ2-1): GAGVSQSPRYKVTKRGQDVALRCDPISGHVSLYWYRQALGQGPEFLTYFNYEAQQDKSGLPNDRFSAERPEGSISTLTIQRTEQRDSAMYRCATKESPSDSYNEQFFGPGTRLTVL.

The rearrangement uses TRBV11-3 and TRBJ2-3; D is perhaps TRBD2 (5 bases). Germline assignment: CDR1 SGHNT and CDR2 YENEEA. The CDR3 length is 14 residues. Deletions cut 1 base from V and 0 bases from J, with 5 bases between. DNA of the CDR3: TGTGCCAGCAGCTTAGGGACTAGCACAGATACGCAGTATTTT. It codes for CASSLGTSTDTQYF.

The chain joins TRBV18 to TRBJ2-5; a possible D gene is TRBD1 (6 bases). The germline V gene encodes CDR1 KGHSH and CDR2 LQKENI. The CDR3 length is 15 residues. V lost 3 bases to trimming and J lost 2 bases, with 13 bases between them. CDR3 protein: CASSPYGTPQETQYF. CDR3 sequence (DNA): TGTGCCAGCTCACCTTACGGGACACCGCAAGAGACCCAGTACTTC.

The rearrangement uses TRBV5-4 and TRBJ1-4, with 11 nucleotides matching TRBD1. Germline CDR1 SGHNT, CDR2 YYREEE (reference sequence). V gave up 0 bases and J gave up 7 bases; unmatched junction bases: 2. CDR3 length: 15 residues. The CDR3 loop reads CASSLAGQGGEKLFF. The CDR3 bases are TGTGCCAGCAGCTTGGCGGGACAGGGGGGTGAAAAACTGTTTTTT. Supplemented by reference TRBV5-4 and TRBJ1-4, the full variable domain reads ETGVTQSPTHLIKTRGQQVTLRCSSQSGHNTVSWYQQALGQGPQFIFQYYREEENGRGNFPPRFSGLQFPNYSSELNVNALELDDSALYLCASSLAGQGGEKLFFGSGTQLSVL.

The chain recombines TRBV28 with TRBJ2-5; TRBD1 matches at 10 bases. The CDR3 runs 14 residues. Looked up from germline, CDR1 is MDHEN and CDR2 is SYDVKM. Trimming removed 6 bases from V and 5 bases from J; junction bases left unmatched: 6. CDR3 protein: CASRSPGQGETQYF. The CDR3 nucleotides read TGTGCCAGCAGATCGCCGGGACAGGGGGAGACCCAGTACTTC.

V is TRBV28 and J is TRBJ2-7; 8 bases agree with TRBD1. J lost 2 bases, V lost 4 bases, and 4 bases had no gene match. Germline V gives CDR1 MDHEN, CDR2 SYDVKM. The CDR3 extends over 14 amino acids. In DNA form, the CDR3 reads TGTGCCAGCAGTTCGACAGGGGTCCCCTACGAGCAGTACTTC. Its protein product is CASSSTGVPYEQYF.

This clone was counted a single time. V usage is TRBV29-1 and J usage is TRBJ2-3; TRBD2 might be the D (6 bases). The V gene lost 6 bases and the J gene lost 7 bases, with 17 bases spanning the gap. CDR1 SQVTM and CDR2 ANQGSEA come from the germline V gene. The CDR3 length is 13 residues. The CDR3 sequence: CSVGEGRRYTQYF. The CDR3 nucleotides are TGCAGCGTGGGCGAGGGGAGGAGATATACGCAGTATTTT.

V and J are TRBV6-4 and TRBJ2-1; the D is unclear. This CDR3 comprises 15 residues. Deletions cut 4 bases from V and 5 bases from J, with 15 bases between. Looked up from germline, CDR1 is MRHNA and CDR2 is SNTAGT. The CDR3 DNA follows: TGTGCCAGCAGTGGTAGCCTCTACCCGGACAATGAGCAGTTCTTC. Protein product: CASSGSLYPDNEQFF.

Written as DNA, the CDR3 is TGTGCCAGCAGCTCCACCCGACTAGCGGGGAACACCGGGGAGCTGTTTTTT. Its translation is CASSSTRLAGNTGELFF. The rearrangement links TRBV7-3 to TRBJ2-2, with 10 bases that match TRBD2. The CDR3 totals 17 residues. V lost 4 bases, J lost 1 base, and 6 bases stayed unmatched. From germline, CDR1 is SGHTA and CDR2 FQGTGA. Drawing the rest from reference TRBV7-3 and TRBJ2-2, the complete variable domain is GAGVSQTPSNKVTEKGKYVELRCDPISGHTALYWYRQSLGQGPEFLIYFQGTGAADDSGLPNDRFFAVRPEGSVSTLKIQRTERGDSAVYLCASSSTRLAGNTGELFFGEGSRLTVL.

This clone was recorded once. J is TRBJ2-5 and V is TRBV25-1; no reliable D call. CDR1 MGHDK and CDR2 SYGVNS come from the germline V gene. The CDR3 spans 11 residues. The V gene lost 10 bases and the J gene lost 4 bases, with 10 bases spanning the gap. The CDR3 DNA reads TGTGCCACCTTAAGAAGAGAGACCCAGTACTTC. As protein: CATLRRETQYF.

As for this clone: Germline and junction disagree at one end, which may indicate a read error. V gene TRBV5-1 combines with J gene TRBJ1-6, with D perhaps matching TRBD1 (6 bases). Germline lookup yields CDR1 SGHRS and CDR2 YFSETQ. The CDR3 spans 17 residues. CDR3 amino acids: CATKPLPGDHYISPLHF. DNA of the CDR3: TGCGCCACTAAACCGCTCCCAGGGGATCACTATATTTCACCCCTCCACTTT.

This clone was recorded only once. The chain links TRBV20-1 to TRBJ2-7; the D gene is possibly TRBD2 (5 bases). V shed 6 bases and J shed 3 bases, with 9 bases lying between them. This CDR3 contains 11 residues. In germline, CDR1 is DFQATT, CDR2 SNEGSKA (reference sequence). DNA for the CDR3: TGCAGTGCAACTAGGGTCTACGAGCAGTACTTC. This translates into CSATRVYEQYF.

This chain connects TRBV6-1 to TRBJ1-3; possible D gene TRBD1, 6 bases. CDR3 length equals 14 residues. Germline V gene data show CDR1 as MNHNS and CDR2 as SASEGT. V gave up 4 bases and J gave up 6 bases, with 13 bases separating them. The CDR3 DNA sequence: TGTGCCAGCAGTGTAGACAGGATTTTAAACACCATATATTTT. Translation gives CASSVDRILNTIYF.